This is a list of T cell receptor beta chains from one sample in a study of cytomegalovirus exposure and HLA in healthy donors. The protocol was immunoSEQ multiplex PCR, while the TCRdb copy is restricted to in-frame clones and leaves out a portion. The table has fewer than 150,000 clones, more than 60% seen once. Material: PBMCs. These TCRs come from a male donor in good health and CMV-seronegative. Each CDR3 is given with its conserved first and last residue.

j_gene	v_gene	CDR3aa
TRBJ2-7	TRBV6-6	CATTPPLAGVEQYF
TRBJ2-5	TRBV21-1	CASSRKRDETQETQYF
TRBJ2-5	TRBV29-1	CSVRTGGGGETQYF
TRBJ2-7	TRBV19	CASSPRPGTGFIGYEQYF
TRBJ1-6	TRBV27	CASSSYRVEDSPLHF
TRBJ2-5	TRBV27	CASSEGTGGGETQYF
TRBJ1-2	TRBV10-3	CAISKQGAWGYTF
TRBJ2-1	TRBV7-6	CASSLGGFSYNEQFF
TRBJ2-6	TRBV29-1	CSVGTTGANVLTF
TRBJ2-1	TRBV7-6	CASSLETGSGANEQFF
TRBJ2-7	TRBV19	CASTGGGIYEQYF
TRBJ2-6	TRBV27	CASSPGIGANVLTF
TRBJ1-2	TRBV30	CAWTVGTGISGYTF
TRBJ2-7	TRBV25-1	CASSASTEGGFSYEQYF
TRBJ2-3	TRBV9	CASSVELAGSTDTQYF
TRBJ2-1	TRBV7-9	CASSQELRTDKQFF
TRBJ2-3	TRBV10-1	CASSGRVADTQYF
TRBJ1-3	TRBV15	CATSGTGGNTIYF
TRBJ2-3	TRBV5-1	CASSGGGETDTQYF
TRBJ2-1	TRBV6-1	CASRSSGTGNEQFF